This T cell receptor (beta chain) emerged from a study of blood T cells in healthy people across ages. General study findings and limits: TCR beta diversity per million T cells fell roughly linearly with age. Unsorted PBMC material precluded a definitive naive versus antigen-experienced comparison. Considered underestimates were the diversity estimates obtained from one million T cells.

Germline V gives CDR1 SGDLS, CDR2 YYNGEE. The CDR3 runs to 14 residues. The V and J ends lost 0 bases and 0 bases respectively, with 6 bases between them. This clonotype was recorded a few times. The antigen is unknown. Through a sample-barcoded 5' primer and a J-beta primer mix, a second PCR was run for roughly 7 to 11 cycles. TCRdb reprocessed the 5' RACE reads with MiXCR, giving one entry per CDR3 protein. The sample carries 550,000 to 700,000 distinct CDR3 sequences, approximately 30% recorded once. This sequence originates from a woman aged 70-85 years in good health. Sequencing was carried out using blood. The rearrangement uses TRBV9 and TRBJ1-2, with D maybe TRBD1 (6 bases). CDR3 sequence: CASSVGTANYGYTF. In DNA, the CDR3 is TGTGCCAGCAGCGTAGGGACAGCTAACTATGGCTACACCTTC.